Following are 3 T cell receptor beta chains from one sample sequenced in a study of T cells in Graves' hyperthyroidism and ophthalmopathy. Using RNA transcripts as the source, TCR beta CDR3 regions were amplified. Researchers ran a first-round RT-PCR on the TCR CDR3 using the HTBI primer set. One entry per CDR3 protein results from TCRdb running MiXCR on the multiplex PCR reads. The sample lists about 380,000 distinct CDR3 sequences, roughly 14% occurring once. What was sequenced was blood. These TCRs come from a woman aged 55-75 years with Graves' hyperthyroidism.

This clonotype was detected many times. The V gene is TRBV20-1, the J gene TRBJ2-3, with D possibly being TRBD2 (6 bases). The CDR3 is 16 residues long. V was trimmed by 3 bases and J by 0 bases, leaving 16 bases between them. Germline assignment: CDR1 DFQATT and CDR2 SNEGSKA (reference sequence). The CDR3 DNA sequence: TGCAGTGCTAGGGGCCCCGGGGGACCGAGCACAGATACGCAGTATTTT. This codes for CSARGPGGPSTDTQYF.

The sample holds many counts of this clonotype. The chain employs TRBV7-3 and TRBJ1-1; D call uncertain. The CDR3 loop spans 13 amino acids. V was pared by 5 bases and J by 6 bases, with 13 bases between. Germline-derived CDR1 and CDR2 are SGHTA and FQGTGA. The CDR3 DNA follows: TGTGCCAGCAGCCCGCAGGAGGGCTCTGAAGCTTTCTTT. It yields the protein CASSPQEGSEAFF.

This clonotype appeared many times. This chain uses TRBV20-1 with TRBJ2-7; possible D gene TRBD2, 6 bases. Germline loops: CDR1 DFQATT, CDR2 SNEGSKA (reference sequence). The CDR3 sequence is 14 residues long. With 6 bases removed from V and 6 bases from J, the gap between germline ends came to 21 bases. The CDR3 nucleotides read TGCAGTGCCCGTTGGAATAGTGGCGGGGTCGAGCAGTACTTC. It translates to CSARWNSGGVEQYF.